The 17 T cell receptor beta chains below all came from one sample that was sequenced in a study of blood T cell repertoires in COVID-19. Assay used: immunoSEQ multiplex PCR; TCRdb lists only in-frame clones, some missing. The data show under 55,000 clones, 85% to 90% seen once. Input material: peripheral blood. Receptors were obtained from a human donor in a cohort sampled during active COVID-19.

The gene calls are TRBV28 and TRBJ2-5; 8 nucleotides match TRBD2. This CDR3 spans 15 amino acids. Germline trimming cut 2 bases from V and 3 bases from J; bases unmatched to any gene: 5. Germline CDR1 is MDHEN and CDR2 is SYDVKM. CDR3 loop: CASSLRGLGEETQYF. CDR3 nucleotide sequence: TGTGCCAGCAGTTTAAGGGGACTAGGCGAAGAGACCCAGTACTTC.

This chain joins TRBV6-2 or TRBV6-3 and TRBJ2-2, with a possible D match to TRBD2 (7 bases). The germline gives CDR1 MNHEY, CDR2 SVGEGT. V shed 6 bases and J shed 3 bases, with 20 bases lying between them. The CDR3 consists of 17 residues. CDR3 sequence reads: CASSPTTGRGHTGELFF. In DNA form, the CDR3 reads TGTGCCAGCAGCCCCACTACAGGGCGGGGGCACACCGGGGAGCTGTTTTTT.

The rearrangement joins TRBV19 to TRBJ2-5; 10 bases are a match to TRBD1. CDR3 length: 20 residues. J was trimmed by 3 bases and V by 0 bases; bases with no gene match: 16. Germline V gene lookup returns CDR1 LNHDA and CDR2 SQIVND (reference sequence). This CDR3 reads CASSIDPRSPRDRGKETQYF. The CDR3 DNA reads TGTGCCAGTAGTATAGATCCCAGATCTCCTAGGGACAGGGGAAAAGAGACCCAGTACTTC.

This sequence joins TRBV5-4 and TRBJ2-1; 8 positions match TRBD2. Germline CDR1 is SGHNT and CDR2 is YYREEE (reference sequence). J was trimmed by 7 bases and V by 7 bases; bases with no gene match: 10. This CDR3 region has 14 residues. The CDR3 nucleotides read TGTGCCAGCCACGGGGGGGGAGGGAGTAATGAGCAGTTCTTC. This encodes CASHGGGGSNEQFF. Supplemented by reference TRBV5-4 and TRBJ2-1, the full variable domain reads ETGVTQSPTHLIKTRGQQVTLRCSSQSGHNTVSWYQQALGQGPQFIFQYYREEENGRGNFPPRFSGLQFPNYSSELNVNALELDDSALYLCASHGGGGSNEQFFGPGTRLTVL.

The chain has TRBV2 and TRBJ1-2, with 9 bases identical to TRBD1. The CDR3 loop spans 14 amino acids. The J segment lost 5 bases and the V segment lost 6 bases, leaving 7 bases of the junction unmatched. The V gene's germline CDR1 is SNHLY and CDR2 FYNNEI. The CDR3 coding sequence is TGTGCCAGCAGAGCTGGACAGGGGCGGTATGGCTACACCTTC. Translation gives CASRAGQGRYGYTF.

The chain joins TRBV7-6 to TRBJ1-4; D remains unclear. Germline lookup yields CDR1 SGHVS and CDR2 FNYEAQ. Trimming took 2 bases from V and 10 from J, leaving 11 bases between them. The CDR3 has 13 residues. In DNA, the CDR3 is TGTGCCAGCAGCTTATCGCGCGTCGGAAAACTGTTTTTT. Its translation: CASSLSRVGKLFF.

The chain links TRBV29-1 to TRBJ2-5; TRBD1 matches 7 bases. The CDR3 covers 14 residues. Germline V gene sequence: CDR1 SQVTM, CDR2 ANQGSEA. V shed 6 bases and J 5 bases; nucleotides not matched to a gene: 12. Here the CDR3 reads CSVENRGRRETQYF. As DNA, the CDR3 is TGCAGCGTAGAAAACAGGGGTCGGAGGGAGACCCAGTACTTC. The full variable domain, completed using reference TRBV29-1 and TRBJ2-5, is SAVISQKPSRDICQRGTSLTIQCQVDSQVTMMFWYRQQPGQSLTLIATANQGSEATYESGFVIDKFPISRPNLTFSTLTVSNMSPEDSSIYLCSVENRGRRETQYFGPGTRLLVL.

This CDR3 reads CASSDWATDTQYF. For the CDR3, the DNA is TGTGCCAGCAGCGATTGGGCCACAGATACGCAGTATTTT. The chain has TRBV7-9 and TRBJ2-3; D ambiguous. The CDR3 is 13 amino acids. CDR1 and CDR2 from the germline V gene are SEHNR and FQNEAQ (reference sequence). V was clipped by 5 bases and J by 2 bases, with 8 bases between them.

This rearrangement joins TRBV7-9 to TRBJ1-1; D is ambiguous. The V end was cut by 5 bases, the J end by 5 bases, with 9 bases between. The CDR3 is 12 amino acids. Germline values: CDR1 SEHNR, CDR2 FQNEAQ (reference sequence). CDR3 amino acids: CASSEGMTEAFF. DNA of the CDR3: TGTGCCAGCAGCGAGGGAATGACTGAAGCTTTCTTT. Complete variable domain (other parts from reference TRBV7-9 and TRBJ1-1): DTGVSQNPRHKITKRGQNVTFRCDPISEHNRLYWYRQTLGQGPEFLTYFQNEAQLEKSRLLSDRFSAERPKGSFSTLEIQRTEQGDSAMYLCASSEGMTEAFFGQGTRLTVV.

The CDR3 nucleotides read TGTGCCAGCAGTTTATTGGGGGGACTGAGCTACGAGCAGTACTTC. Protein: CASSLLGGLSYEQYF. The chain employs TRBV27 and TRBJ2-7; TRBD2 might be the D (6 bases). The CDR3 has 15 amino acids. The V gene lost 1 base and the J gene lost 3 bases, with 13 bases spanning the gap. Per the germline V gene, CDR1 is MNHEY and CDR2 is SMNVEV (reference sequence).

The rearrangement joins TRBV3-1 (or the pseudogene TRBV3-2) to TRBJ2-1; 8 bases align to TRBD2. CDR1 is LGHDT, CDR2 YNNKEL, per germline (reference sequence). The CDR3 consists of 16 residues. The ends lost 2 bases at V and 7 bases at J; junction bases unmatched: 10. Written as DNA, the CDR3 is TGTGCCAGCAGCCAATATGGGACTAGTTTGATTAATGAGCAGTTCTTC. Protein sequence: CASSQYGTSLINEQFF.

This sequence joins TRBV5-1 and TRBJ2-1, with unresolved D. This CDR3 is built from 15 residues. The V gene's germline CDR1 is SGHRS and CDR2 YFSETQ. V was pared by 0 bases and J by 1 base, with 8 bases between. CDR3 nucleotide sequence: TGCGCCAGCAGCTTGGGACTTCCTTCCTACAATGAGCAGTTCTTC. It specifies CASSLGLPSYNEQFF.

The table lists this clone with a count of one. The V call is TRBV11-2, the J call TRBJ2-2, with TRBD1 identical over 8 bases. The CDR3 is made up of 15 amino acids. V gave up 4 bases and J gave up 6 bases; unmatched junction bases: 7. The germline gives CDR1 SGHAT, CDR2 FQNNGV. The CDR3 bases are TGTGCCAGCAGCTACGGACAGGGTTCATCCGGGGAGCTGTTTTTT. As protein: CASSYGQGSSGELFF. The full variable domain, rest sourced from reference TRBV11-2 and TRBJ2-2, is EAGVAQSPRYKIIEKRQSVAFWCNPISGHATLYWYQQILGQGPKLLIQFQNNGVVDDSQLPKDRFSAERLKGVDSTLKIQPAKLEDSAVYLCASSYGQGSSGELFFGEGSRLTVL.

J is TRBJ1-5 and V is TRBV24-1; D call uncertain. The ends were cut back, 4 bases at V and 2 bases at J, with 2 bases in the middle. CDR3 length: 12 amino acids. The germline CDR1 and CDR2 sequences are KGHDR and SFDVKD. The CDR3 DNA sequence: TGTGCCACCAGTGACGGCAATCAGCCCCAGCATTTT. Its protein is CATSDGNQPQHF.

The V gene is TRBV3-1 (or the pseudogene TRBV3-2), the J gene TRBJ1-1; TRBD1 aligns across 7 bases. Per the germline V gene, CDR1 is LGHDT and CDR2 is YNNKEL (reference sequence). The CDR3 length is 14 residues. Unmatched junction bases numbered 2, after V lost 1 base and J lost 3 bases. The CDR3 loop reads CASSQGTGYTEAFF. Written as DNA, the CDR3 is TGTGCCAGCAGCCAAGGGACAGGATACACTGAAGCTTTCTTT.

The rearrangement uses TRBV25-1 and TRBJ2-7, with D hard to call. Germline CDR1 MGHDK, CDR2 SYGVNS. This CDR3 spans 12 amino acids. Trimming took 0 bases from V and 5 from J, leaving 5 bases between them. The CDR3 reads CASSEYSHEQYF. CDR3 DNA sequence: TGTGCCAGCAGTGAATATAGCCACGAGCAGTACTTC.

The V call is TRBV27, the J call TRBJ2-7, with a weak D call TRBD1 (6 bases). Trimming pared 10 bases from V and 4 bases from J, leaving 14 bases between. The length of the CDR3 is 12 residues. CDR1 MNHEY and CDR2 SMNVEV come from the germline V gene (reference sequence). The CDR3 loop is CATLGGAYEQYF. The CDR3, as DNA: TGTGCCACCCTTGGGGGCGCGTACGAGCAGTACTTC.